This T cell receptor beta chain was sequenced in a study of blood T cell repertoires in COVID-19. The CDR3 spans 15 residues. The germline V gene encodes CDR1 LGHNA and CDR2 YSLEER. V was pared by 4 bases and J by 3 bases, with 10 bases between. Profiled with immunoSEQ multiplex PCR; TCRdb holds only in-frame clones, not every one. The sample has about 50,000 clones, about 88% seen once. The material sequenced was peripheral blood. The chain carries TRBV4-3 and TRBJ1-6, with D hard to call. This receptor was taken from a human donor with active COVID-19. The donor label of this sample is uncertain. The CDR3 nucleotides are TGCGCCAGCAGCCGAGGCAGTATCTATAATTCACCCCTCCACTTT. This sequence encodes CASSRGSIYNSPLHF.